The 13 T cell receptor beta chains reported below all come from one sample, sequenced in a study of shared clonotypes between healthy human individuals. Profiling relied on immunoSEQ multiplex PCR, and the TCRdb table lists in-frame clones only, not all of them. In the table there are 2 million to 2.5 million clones, approximately 94% of which are singletons. Terminally differentiated effector memory CD45RA+ cells were left out of the naive CD8 fraction, which was CD45RO-negative and positively selected for CCR7. The specimen sequenced was naive CD8+ T cells sorted from blood. These receptors were obtained from a man aged 18 to 30 in good health.

The chain employs TRBV7-9 and TRBJ1-4, with TRBD1 identical over 9 bases. Germline V lookup: CDR1 SEHNR, CDR2 FQNEAQ (reference sequence). The CDR3 spans 14 residues. J lost 8 bases, V lost 4 bases, and 5 bases had no gene match. The CDR3 sequence is CASSWTGVEEKLFF. The DNA for the CDR3 is TGTGCCAGCAGCTGGACAGGGGTGGAAGAAAAACTGTTTTTT.

Concerning this clone itself: The same CDR3 also results from other DNA sequences found in this sample. The chain employs TRBV10-3 and TRBJ1-2; possible D gene TRBD1, 5 bases. The V gene lost 2 bases and the J gene lost 4 bases, with 8 bases spanning the gap. The germline CDR1 and CDR2 sequences are ENHRY and SYGVKD. The CDR3 extends over 13 amino acids. The CDR3 nucleotides are TGTGCCATCAGTGAGGGGGGAGGCTATGGCTACACCTTC. It is translated as CAISEGGGYGYTF.

The chain uses TRBV10-1 and TRBJ1-1; D remains unclear. The CDR3 length is 13 residues. V gave up 0 bases and J gave up 8 bases, with 10 bases separating them. From germline, CDR1 is WNHNN and CDR2 SYGVQD (reference sequence). The DNA for the CDR3 is TGCGCCAGCAGTGAGTCAACAGTCACGGAAGCTTTCTTT. It is translated as CASSESTVTEAFF.

With respect to this clone: Other nucleotide sequences from this sample produce the same CDR3. The rearrangement joins TRBV27 to TRBJ1-2; TRBD1 matches 7 bases. Trimming removed 5 bases from V and 4 bases from J; junction bases left unmatched: 4. Germline CDR1 reads MNHEY; CDR2 reads SMNVEV (reference sequence). The CDR3 has 13 amino acids. The CDR3 DNA reads TGTGCCAGCAGTCCAGGGGGGGGCTATGGCTACACCTTC. Amino acids: CASSPGGGYGYTF.

The table lists this clone with a count of one. The rearrangement links TRBV4-1 to TRBJ2-7; D remains unclear. This CDR3 has 16 residues. Trimming stripped 0 bases from V and 0 bases from J, with 12 bases between. CDR1 and CDR2 from the germline V gene are MGHRA and YSYEKL. Here the CDR3 DNA reads TGCGCCAGCAGCCAAGATCCTCCGTCTGGCTCCTACGAGCAGTACTTC. It translates to CASSQDPPSGSYEQYF.

V usage is TRBV9 and J usage is TRBJ2-7, with TRBD2 as a possible D gene (5 bases). V was cut by 2 bases and J by 2 bases, with 11 bases left in between. Germline lookup yields CDR1 SGDLS and CDR2 YYNGEE. This CDR3 spans 14 amino acids. CDR3 DNA sequence: TGTGCCAGCAGCGTGGCAGAGGGCGCCTACGAGCAGTACTTC. This translates into CASSVAEGAYEQYF.

To note about this clone: Other nucleotide sequences from this sample produce the same CDR3. The V and J genes are TRBV4-3 and TRBJ2-2, with 9 bases matching TRBD2. The length of the CDR3 is 16 residues. Germline CDR1 reads LGHNA; CDR2 reads YSLEER. The J segment lost 5 bases and the V segment lost 0 bases, leaving 4 bases of the junction unmatched. CDR3 region: CASSQDGAGGTGELFF. CDR3 sequence (DNA): TGCGCCAGCAGCCAAGATGGGGCGGGAGGGACCGGGGAGCTGTTTTTT.

This clone occurred once. The chain uses TRBV13 and TRBJ2-1; D possibly corresponds to TRBD2 (5 bases). Germline V gene data show CDR1 as PRHDT and CDR2 as FYEKMQ (reference sequence). V lost 6 bases and J lost 9, with 12 bases in between. The CDR3 sequence is 12 residues long. This chain's CDR3 is CASSSETPEQFF. CDR3 sequence (DNA): TGTGCCAGCAGTAGCGAGACACCTGAGCAGTTCTTC.

The chain uses TRBV28 and TRBJ2-7, with D unresolved. Germline V lookup: CDR1 MDHEN, CDR2 SYDVKM. The CDR3 has 14 amino acids. Trimming took 6 bases from V and 3 from J, leaving 15 bases between them. This CDR3 reads CASSFRDGIYEQYF. The DNA of the CDR3 is TGTGCCAGCAGCTTTCGAGACGGTATCTACGAGCAGTACTTC.

The CDR3 here is CASSESWGWNQPQHF. DNA for the CDR3: TGCGCCAGCAGTGAGTCGTGGGGTTGGAATCAGCCCCAGCATTTT. This chain joins TRBV10-2 and TRBJ1-5, with D hard to call. Germline CDR1 WSHSY, CDR2 SAAADI. The CDR3 runs 15 residues. V was pared by 0 bases and J by 4 bases, with 10 bases between.

The J gene is TRBJ2-2, the V gene TRBV27, with D tentatively TRBD2 (5 bases). The CDR3 has 16 amino acids. Germline-derived CDR1 and CDR2 are MNHEY and SMNVEV (reference sequence). V shed 5 bases and J shed 1 base, with 14 bases lying between them. CDR3 region: CASSIILTMNTGELFF. CDR3 nucleotides: TGTGCCAGCAGTATTATCCTGACTATGAACACCGGGGAGCTGTTTTTT.

The J gene is TRBJ2-7, the V gene TRBV21-1; no DNA check was done on the table's D call, TRBD1. TRBV21-1 is a documented pseudogene. The CDR3 extends over 19 amino acids. The CDR3 region is CASPKPPERQGAGGGEQYF. The CDR3 DNA is TGTGCCAGCCCAAAGCCCCCAGAAAGACAGGGGGCAGGAGGAGGTGAGCAGTACTTC.

The V and J genes are TRBV12-5 and TRBJ2-1; 9 bases are a match to TRBD1. V lost 7 bases, J lost 7 bases, and 14 bases stayed unmatched. This CDR3 contains 16 residues. The germline gives CDR1 LGHNT, CDR2 FRNRAP. CDR3 DNA sequence: TGTGCTAGTGCTCTAGGACAGGGGAGATTTCGGAATGAGCAGTTCTTC. This translates into CASALGQGRFRNEQFF.